A selection of T cell receptor beta chains follows, all from one sample in a study of blood T cell repertoires in COVID-19. The protocol was immunoSEQ multiplex PCR, while the TCRdb copy is restricted to in-frame clones and leaves out a portion. Of 160,000 or so clones in the sample, roughly 88% were seen once. The sequencing input was peripheral blood. All receptors come from a man younger than 35 with acute or convalescent COVID-19. The CDR3 runs from the conserved cysteine through the conserved F or W. A D gene is named only where the DNA matches it firmly. Size is stated for part of the rows, as once, few or many counts, or as a class when the clone is expanded.

d_call j_call clone_size v_call cdr3_aa cdr3_nt
- TRBJ1-2 - TRBV19 CASSIAGSRDGYTF TGTGCCAGTAGTATAGCGGGGTCTAGGGATGGCTACACCTTC
- TRBJ1-3 - TRBV24-1 CATSDPRAGNTIYF TGTGCCACCAGTGATCCCAGGGCTGGAAACACCATATATTTT
- TRBJ1-3 once TRBV5-1 CASSLGPGTSGNTIYF TGCGCCAGCAGCTTGGGACCGGGAACCTCTGGAAACACCATATATTTT
- TRBJ2-7 once TRBV3-1/TRBV3-2 CASSQGTVSYEQYF TGTGCCAGCAGCCAAGGTACTGTCTCCTACGAGCAGTACTTC
TRBD1 TRBJ1-1 - TRBV27 CASSSPLRDRNTEAFF TGTGCCAGCAGTAGCCCACTCCGGGACAGGAACACTGAAGCTTTCTTT
TRBD2 TRBJ2-5 - TRBV5-1 CASSLRYRGLAGGGTQYF TGCGCCAGCAGCTTGAGATACAGGGGACTAGCGGGAGGGGGGACCCAGTACTTC
- TRBJ2-1 once TRBV5-1 CASSLEGVYSYNEQFF TGCGCCAGCAGCTTGGAGGGGGTTTACTCCTACAATGAGCAGTTCTTC
TRBD2 TRBJ2-1 - TRBV7-7 CASSSGGTIYNEQFF TGTGCCAGCAGCTCTGGGGGGACTATCTACAATGAGCAGTTCTTC
- TRBJ1-2 once TRBV27 CASSWGPNYGYTF TGTGCCAGCAGTTGGGGGCCCAACTATGGCTACACCTTC
- TRBJ1-6 - TRBV3-1/TRBV3-2 CASSHSGPGPLHF TGTGCCAGCAGCCATAGCGGCCCTGGGCCCCTCCACTTT